This paragraph covers one T cell receptor (beta chain) sequence. Antigen unknown. This specimen belongs to a study of shared clonotypes between healthy human individuals. Study-level background: The study enrolled a couple of women and three men aged 18 to 49.

This CDR3 is built from 13 residues. CDR1 is SGHTA and CDR2 is FQGNSA in the germline V gene. Trimming cost V 6 bases and J 5 bases; bases outside gene matches: 4. The study's findings and limits: The study found lower generation probabilities in non-shared clonotypes than in those shared by all four donors. Between several donors, naive CD4 clonotypes were shared at a level of about 5%.

This table comes from immunoSEQ multiplex PCR, and its TCRdb copy is limited to in-frame clones, with some not included. The table records approximately 940,000 clones, roughly 72% of them present only once. The receptor was derived from a man between 18 and 35 years old in good health. The sequenced sample consisted of memory CD4+ T cells sorted from blood. The subset denotes: CD45RA-negative fraction. The rearrangement uses TRBV7-2 and TRBJ2-5, with TRBD2 matching over 9 bases. The chain's CDR3 is CASRPSGIETQYF. CDR3 coding DNA: TGTGCCAGCAGACCTAGCGGGATTGAGACCCAGTACTTC.